Shown below are 17 T cell receptor beta chains from a single sample sequenced in a study of siplizumab effects on memory and regulatory T cells. Using immunoSEQ multiplex PCR, the repertoire was profiled, and TCRdb retains in-frame clones only, with some absent. Seen here are under 70,000 clones, about 80% observed once, and the top ten hold about 0.42%. The sequencing sample was made of memory CD4+ T cells sorted from blood. These TCRs come from a human donor in good health.

This rearrangement joins TRBV18 to TRBJ2-7; D might be TRBD1 (6 bases). The CDR3 length is 14 residues. Trimming removed 3 bases from V and 1 base from J, with 10 bases in between. The germline V gene has CDR1 KGHSH and CDR2 LQKENI. The CDR3 bases are TGTGCCAGCTCACCTTACAGGGATTCCTACGAGCAGTACTTC. It encodes CASSPYRDSYEQYF.

This chain uses TRBV6-1 with TRBJ2-5; a possible D gene is TRBD1 (6 bases). V lost 2 bases, J lost 1 base, and 14 bases lay in between. This CDR3 has 16 amino acids. Per germline, CDR1 MNHNS and CDR2 SASEGT. The CDR3 sequence: CASSEPNRDIQETQYF. The CDR3 DNA sequence: TGTGCCAGCAGTGAACCCAATAGGGACATCCAAGAGACCCAGTACTTC.

The CDR3 reads CASSFTGVPNTEAFF. The DNA for the CDR3 is TGCGCCAGCAGCTTTACAGGGGTTCCTAACACTGAAGCTTTCTTT. The J gene is TRBJ1-1, the V gene TRBV5-1, with 7 bases aligning to TRBD1. V lost 2 bases and J lost 2; bases outside the gene matches: 6. The CDR3 extends over 15 amino acids. Germline CDR1 and CDR2: SGHRS and YFSETQ.

In this sample, this clone turned up once. The CDR3: CASTGFGAGELFF. In nucleotides, the CDR3 is TGTGCCAGCACGGGTTTTGGGGCCGGGGAGCTGTTTTTT. The chain employs TRBV6-1 and TRBJ2-2; D gene uncertain. Per the germline V gene, CDR1 is MNHNS and CDR2 is SASEGT. This CDR3 has 13 residues. The V gene lost 7 bases and the J gene lost 6 bases, with 12 bases spanning the gap.

The chain uses TRBV7-8 and TRBJ2-1; D not resolved. Trimming cost V 4 bases and J 9 bases, with 10 bases left between them. CDR3 length: 12 amino acids. Germline loops: CDR1 SGHVS, CDR2 FQNEAQ. For the CDR3, the DNA is TGTGCCAGCAGCTCCATAGGAATTGAGCAGTTCTTC. It yields the protein CASSSIGIEQFF.

The chain couples TRBV28 to TRBJ1-2, with D possibly being TRBD1 (6 bases). The V gene's germline CDR1 is MDHEN and CDR2 SYDVKM. The CDR3 loop spans 14 amino acids. Deletions cut 3 bases from V and 2 bases from J, with 10 bases between. The CDR3 is CASSFGQLNYGYTF. The DNA of the CDR3 is TGTGCCAGCAGTTTCGGACAGCTAAACTATGGCTACACCTTC.

V usage is TRBV27 and J usage is TRBJ1-2, with D perhaps matching TRBD1 (5 bases). Germline CDR1 is MNHEY and CDR2 is SMNVEV (reference sequence). This CDR3 contains 13 residues. V dropped 5 bases and J dropped 0 bases, with 7 bases sitting between them. The CDR3 DNA reads TGTGCCAGCAGTAGACAGCCTAACTATGGCTACACCTTC. This gives the protein CASSRQPNYGYTF.

The V call is TRBV5-1, the J call TRBJ2-5; 8 positions match TRBD2. J lost 2 bases, V lost 0 bases, and 6 bases had no gene match. Germline assignment: CDR1 SGHRS and CDR2 YFSETQ. The length of the CDR3 is 16 residues. CDR3 nucleotides: TGCGCCAGCAGCTTGGAGCGGGGGCGGGGGCAAGAGACCCAGTACTTC. It codes for CASSLERGRGQETQYF.

The genes are TRBV29-1 and TRBJ1-2, with TRBD1 as a possible D gene (5 bases). Germline CDR1 SQVTM, CDR2 ANQGSEA. The CDR3 loop spans 15 amino acids. The ends were cut back, 0 bases at V and 2 bases at J, with 13 bases in the middle. CDR3: CSVEEGRQPNYGYTF. The CDR3 DNA is TGCAGCGTTGAAGAAGGTAGACAGCCCAACTATGGCTACACCTTC.

The chain combines TRBV7-3 with TRBJ2-1; D perhaps matches TRBD1 (5 bases). Germline lookup yields CDR1 SGHTA and CDR2 FQGTGA. This CDR3 has 15 residues. The V and J ends lost 0 bases and 6 bases respectively, with 12 bases between them. This CDR3 is CASSLTLQGRNEQFF. The DNA for the CDR3 is TGTGCCAGCAGCTTAACGTTGCAGGGCCGCAATGAGCAGTTCTTC.

This clone was seen just once. The chain recombines TRBV28 with TRBJ2-3; TRBD1 matches at 7 bases. V was clipped by 7 bases and J by 1 base; unmatched bases: 8. CDR3 size: 15 residues. Germline V lookup: CDR1 MDHEN, CDR2 SYDVKM. This chain's CDR3 is CASTLRQGGTDTQYF. The CDR3 region has the DNA TGTGCCAGCACCCTAAGACAGGGCGGCACAGATACGCAGTATTTT.

This sequence joins TRBV5-5 and TRBJ1-6, with 9 bases aligning to TRBD1. CDR3 length: 17 residues. V lost 0 bases, J lost 5 bases, and 6 bases stayed unmatched. The V gene's germline CDR1 is SGHKS and CDR2 YYEKEE (reference sequence). The CDR3 DNA sequence: TGTGCCAGCAGCTTGGCCGGGACAGGGTGGGATAATTCACCCCTCCACTTT. This sequence encodes CASSLAGTGWDNSPLHF. Variable domain in full (rest from reference TRBV5-5 and TRBJ1-6): DAGVTQSPTHLIKTRGQQVTLRCSPISGHKSVSWYQQVLGQGPQFIFQYYEKEERGRGNFPDRFSARQFPNYSSELNVNALLLGDSALYLCASSLAGTGWDNSPLHFGNGTRLTVT.

A single count supports this clone. The chain combines TRBV7-2 with TRBJ1-6, with D hard to call. Trimming stripped 5 bases from V and 13 bases from J, with 15 bases between. Germline CDR1 and CDR2: SGHTA and FQGNSA. CDR3 length equals 13 residues. CDR3 DNA sequence: TGTGCCAGCAGCCCGGACCGCCCGGCGCCCCTCCACTTT. Amino acids: CASSPDRPAPLHF.

The rearrangement uses TRBV19 and TRBJ2-7, with D possibly being TRBD2 (5 bases). Per germline, CDR1 LNHDA and CDR2 SQIVND (reference sequence). V was cut by 5 bases and J by 4 bases, with 12 bases left in between. There are 13 residues in the CDR3. The CDR3 sequence: CASSSSGRYEQYF. CDR3 bases: TGTGCCAGTAGTTCCAGTGGGAGATACGAGCAGTACTTC.

The chain carries TRBV7-2 and TRBJ1-5; D is possibly TRBD1 (6 bases). The CDR3 is 13 amino acids. Germline lookup yields CDR1 SGHTA and CDR2 FQGNSA. The V end was cut by 3 bases, the J end by 6 bases, with 9 bases between. This CDR3 reads CASSFGGSQPQHF. CDR3 DNA: TGTGCCAGCAGCTTCGGGGGCAGTCAGCCCCAGCATTTT.

CDR3 residues: CASGRGIWPQHF. The CDR3 coding sequence is TGTGCCAGCGGGAGAGGCATCTGGCCCCAGCATTTT. This chain uses TRBV27 with TRBJ1-5; D uncertain. V was pared by 8 bases and J by 9 bases, with 14 bases between. CDR1 is MNHEY and CDR2 is SMNVEV in the germline V gene (reference sequence). The CDR3 is made up of 12 amino acids.

Only one count was recorded for this clone. The V and J genes are TRBV10-2 and TRBJ1-3, with a tentative D call TRBD1 (6 bases). The CDR3 extends over 15 amino acids. Germline V gene sequence: CDR1 WSHSY, CDR2 SAAADI. V lost 6 bases to trimming and J lost 1 base, with 13 bases between them. The CDR3 loop reads CASSPHTGSGNTIYF. The CDR3 DNA sequence: TGCGCCAGCAGCCCTCATACAGGGTCTGGAAACACCATATATTTT.